This T cell receptor (beta chain) was recorded in a study of cytomegalovirus exposure and HLA in healthy donors. The overall study: A subsequent analysis reported that the 120 or so validation repertoires were produced on the same platform that had also been used for the roughly 670 first-cohort repertoires.

The germline gives CDR1 SNHLY, CDR2 FYNNEI. J gave up 0 bases and V 5 bases, and 19 bases lay outside the gene matches. This CDR3 is 19 amino acids long. This table comes from immunoSEQ multiplex PCR, and its TCRdb copy is limited to in-frame clones, with some not included. Of some 110,000 clones detected, roughly nine tenths appear once; the ten largest clones hold about 4.4%. Study outcomes and limitations: According to a later analysis, TCR clusters from the first cohort tended to co-occur in the roughly 110 validation repertoires. The listing of 150 to 200 TCR beta chains classed them as cytomegalovirus-associated.

In regard to this clone: Antigen: not known.

This chain links TRBV2 with TRBJ2-7; 7 bases fit TRBD2. The sequencing input was PBMCs. The clonotype comes from a man aged 18 to 30 in good health and CMV-seropositive. The CDR3 loop reads CASSLVGGPGIGFSYEQYF. CDR3 DNA: TGTGCCAGCAGTCTAGTGGGAGGGCCGGGGATTGGATTCTCCTACGAGCAGTACTTC.